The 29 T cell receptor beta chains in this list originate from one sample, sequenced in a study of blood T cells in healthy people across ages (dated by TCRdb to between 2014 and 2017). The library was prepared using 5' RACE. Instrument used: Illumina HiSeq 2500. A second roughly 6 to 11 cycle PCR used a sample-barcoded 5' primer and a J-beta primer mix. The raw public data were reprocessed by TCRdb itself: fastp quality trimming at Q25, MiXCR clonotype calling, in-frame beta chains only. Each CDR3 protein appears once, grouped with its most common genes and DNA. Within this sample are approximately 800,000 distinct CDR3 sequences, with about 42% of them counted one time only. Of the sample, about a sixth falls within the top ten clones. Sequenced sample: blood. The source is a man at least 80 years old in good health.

The CDR3 is CASSLLGLYQETQYF. The CDR3, as DNA: TGTGCCAGCAGCTTACTCGGGTTGTACCAAGAGACCCAGTACTTC. The chain carries TRBV5-6 and TRBJ2-5; D is unclear. This CDR3 spans 15 amino acids. V shed 2 bases and J shed 0 bases, with 11 bases lying between them. Germline lookup yields CDR1 SGHDT and CDR2 YYEEEE.

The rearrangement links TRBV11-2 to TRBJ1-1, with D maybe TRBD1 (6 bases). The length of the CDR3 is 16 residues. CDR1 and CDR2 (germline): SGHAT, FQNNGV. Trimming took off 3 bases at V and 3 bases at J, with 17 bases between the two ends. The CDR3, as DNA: TGTGCCAGCAGCTTTGGTCTTGGGGAGGGGGACACTGAAGCTTTCTTT. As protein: CASSFGLGEGDTEAFF. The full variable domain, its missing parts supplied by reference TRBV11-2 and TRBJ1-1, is EAGVAQSPRYKIIEKRQSVAFWCNPISGHATLYWYQQILGQGPKLLIQFQNNGVVDDSQLPKDRFSAERLKGVDSTLKIQPAKLEDSAVYLCASSFGLGEGDTEAFFGQGTRLTVV.

CDR3 in amino acids: CASSLESGRTHEQYF. The CDR3 nucleotides are TGTGCCAGCAGCTTAGAAAGCGGGAGGACGCATGAGCAGTACTTC. This chain joins TRBV7-9 and TRBJ2-7; 9 bases fit TRBD2. Germline V gene sequence: CDR1 SEHNR, CDR2 FQNEAQ (reference sequence). The CDR3 spans 15 residues. The trim removed 1 base at V and 7 bases at J, leaving 8 bases unmatched.

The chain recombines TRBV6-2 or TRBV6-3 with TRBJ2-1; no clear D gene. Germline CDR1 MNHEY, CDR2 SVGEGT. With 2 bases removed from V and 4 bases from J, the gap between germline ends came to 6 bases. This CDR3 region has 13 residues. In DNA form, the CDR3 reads TGTGCCAGCAGTTACCTCCATTACAATGAGCAGTTCTTC. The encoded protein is CASSYLHYNEQFF.

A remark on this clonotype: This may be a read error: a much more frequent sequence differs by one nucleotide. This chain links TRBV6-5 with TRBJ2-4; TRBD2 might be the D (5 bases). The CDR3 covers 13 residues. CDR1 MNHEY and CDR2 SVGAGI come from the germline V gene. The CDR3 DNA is TGTGCCAGCCAGACGGGAACCAAAGACATTCAGTACTTC. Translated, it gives CASQTGTKDIQYF.

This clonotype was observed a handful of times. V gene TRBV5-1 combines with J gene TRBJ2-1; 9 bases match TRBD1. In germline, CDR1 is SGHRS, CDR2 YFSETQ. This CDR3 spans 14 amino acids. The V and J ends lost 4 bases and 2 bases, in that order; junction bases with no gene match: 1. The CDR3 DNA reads TGCGCCAGCAGCCGACAGGGGGCCTACAATGAGCAGTTCTTC. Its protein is CASSRQGAYNEQFF.

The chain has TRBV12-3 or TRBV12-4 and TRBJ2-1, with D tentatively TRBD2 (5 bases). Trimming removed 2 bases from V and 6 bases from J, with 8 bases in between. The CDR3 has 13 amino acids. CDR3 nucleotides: TGTGCCAGCAGTTTAATACTAGGCAATGAGCAGTTCTTC. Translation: CASSLILGNEQFF.

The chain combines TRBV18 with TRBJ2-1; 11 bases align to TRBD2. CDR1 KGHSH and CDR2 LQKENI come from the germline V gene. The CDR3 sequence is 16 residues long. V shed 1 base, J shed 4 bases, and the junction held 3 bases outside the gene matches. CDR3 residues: CASSPQTSGKYNEQFF. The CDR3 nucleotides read TGTGCCAGCTCACCACAGACTAGCGGGAAGTACAATGAGCAGTTCTTC.

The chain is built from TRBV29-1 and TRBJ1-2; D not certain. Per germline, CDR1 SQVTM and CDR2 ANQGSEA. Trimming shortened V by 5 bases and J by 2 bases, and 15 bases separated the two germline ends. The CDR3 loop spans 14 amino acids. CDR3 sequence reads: CSVLTRTVNYGYTF. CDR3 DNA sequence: TGCAGCGTTCTCACCCGGACGGTAAACTATGGCTACACCTTC.

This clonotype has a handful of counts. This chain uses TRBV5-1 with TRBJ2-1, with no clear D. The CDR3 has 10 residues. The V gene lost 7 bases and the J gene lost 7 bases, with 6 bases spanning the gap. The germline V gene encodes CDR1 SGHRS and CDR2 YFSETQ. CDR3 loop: CASRENEQFF. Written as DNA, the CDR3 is TGCGCCAGCCGAGAAAATGAGCAGTTCTTC.

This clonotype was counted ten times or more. Written as DNA, the CDR3 is TGTGCCAGCAGCTTAGCCCAGACTAGCGGGAGGTTCTCCTACGAGCAGTACTTC. Translating gives CASSLAQTSGRFSYEQYF. The chain employs TRBV11-1 and TRBJ2-7; TRBD2 aligns across 13 bases. After removal of 0 bases from V and 0 bases from J, the junction contained 5 bases not matched to a gene. The CDR3 sequence is 18 residues long. Looked up from germline, CDR1 is SGHAT and CDR2 is FQDESV (reference sequence).

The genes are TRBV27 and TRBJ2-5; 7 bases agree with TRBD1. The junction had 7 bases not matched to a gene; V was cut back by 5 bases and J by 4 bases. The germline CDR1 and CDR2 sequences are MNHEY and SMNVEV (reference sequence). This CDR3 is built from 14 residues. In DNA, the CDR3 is TGTGCCAGCAGTCCCGGGGACAGCCTAGAGACCCAGTACTTC. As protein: CASSPGDSLETQYF.

The CDR3 loop is CSASGSTYEQYF. Written as DNA, the CDR3 is TGCAGTGCTAGCGGGTCAACCTACGAGCAGTACTTC. The chain employs TRBV20-1 and TRBJ2-7; D remains ambiguous. The germline V gene has CDR1 DFQATT and CDR2 SNEGSKA (reference sequence). CDR3 size: 12 residues. V was pared by 3 bases and J by 2 bases, with 8 bases between.

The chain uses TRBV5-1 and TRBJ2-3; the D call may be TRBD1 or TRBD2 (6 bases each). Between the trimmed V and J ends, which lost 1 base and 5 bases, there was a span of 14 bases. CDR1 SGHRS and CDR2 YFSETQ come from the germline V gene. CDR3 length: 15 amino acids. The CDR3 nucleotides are TGCGCCAGCAGCTTGACGGGGGCGCAAAAAGATACGCAGTATTTT. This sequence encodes CASSLTGAQKDTQYF.

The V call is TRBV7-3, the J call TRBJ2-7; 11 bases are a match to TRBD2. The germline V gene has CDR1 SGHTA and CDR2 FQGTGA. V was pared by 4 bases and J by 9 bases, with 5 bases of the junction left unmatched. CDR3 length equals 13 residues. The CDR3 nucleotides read TGTGCCAGCAGCTCCTTGACTAGCGGGGCGCAGTACTTC. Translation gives CASSSLTSGAQYF.

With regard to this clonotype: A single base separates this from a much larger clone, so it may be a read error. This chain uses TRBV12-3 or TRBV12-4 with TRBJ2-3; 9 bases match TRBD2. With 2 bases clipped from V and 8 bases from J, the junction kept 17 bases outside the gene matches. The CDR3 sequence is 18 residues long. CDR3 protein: CASSLSTAGGPAAGTQYF. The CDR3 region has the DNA TGTGCCAGCAGTTTATCGACCGCGGGAGGGCCAGCGGCAGGTACGCAGTATTTT.

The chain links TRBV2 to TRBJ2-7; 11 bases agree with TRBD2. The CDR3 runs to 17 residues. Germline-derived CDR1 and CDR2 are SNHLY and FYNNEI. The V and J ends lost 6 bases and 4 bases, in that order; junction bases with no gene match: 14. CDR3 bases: TGTGCCAGCAGGGCGTTGCGGCTAGCGGGAGGTTCATACGAGCAGTACTTC. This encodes CASRALRLAGGSYEQYF.

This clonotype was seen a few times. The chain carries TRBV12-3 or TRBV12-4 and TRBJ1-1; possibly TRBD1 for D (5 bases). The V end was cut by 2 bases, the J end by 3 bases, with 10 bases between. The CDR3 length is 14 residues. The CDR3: CASSLQGVYTEAFF. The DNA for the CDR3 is TGTGCCAGCAGTTTACAGGGAGTATACACTGAAGCTTTCTTT.

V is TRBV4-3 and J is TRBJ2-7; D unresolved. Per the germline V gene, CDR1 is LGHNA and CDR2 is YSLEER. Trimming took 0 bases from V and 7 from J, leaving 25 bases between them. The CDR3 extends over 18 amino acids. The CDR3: CASSQDSARLTSYNEQYF. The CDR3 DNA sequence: TGCGCCAGCAGCCAAGATTCAGCTAGGCTGACCTCCTATAATGAGCAGTACTTC.

The CDR3 spells CASSRSGTGGFNEQFF. Written as DNA, the CDR3 is TGCGCCAGCAGCCGTTCCGGGACAGGGGGCTTTAATGAGCAGTTCTTC. This sequence joins TRBV4-1 and TRBJ2-1, with 12 bases fitting TRBD1. CDR3 size: 16 residues. The germline CDR1 and CDR2 sequences are MGHRA and YSYEKL. J gave up 7 bases and V 4 bases, and 8 bases lay outside the gene matches.

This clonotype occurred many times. The CDR3 here is CASSLDFLGTQYF. CDR3 nucleotide sequence: TGCGCCAGCAGCTTGGATTTCCTTGGGACCCAGTACTTC. This chain connects TRBV5-1 to TRBJ2-5; no clear D gene. Germline lookup yields CDR1 SGHRS and CDR2 YFSETQ. CDR3 length equals 13 residues. The V and J ends lost 0 bases and 7 bases respectively, with 10 bases between them.

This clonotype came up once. CDR3 protein: CASSLPGGTVYEQYF. CDR3 nucleotides: TGTGCCAGCAGTTTACCGGGGGGGACAGTCTACGAGCAGTACTTC. The chain recombines TRBV28 with TRBJ2-5, with D perhaps TRBD2 (8 bases). The J call is in doubt because the DNA end fits TRBJ2-7 better. This CDR3 region has 15 residues. Per the germline V gene, CDR1 is MDHEN and CDR2 is SYDVKM.

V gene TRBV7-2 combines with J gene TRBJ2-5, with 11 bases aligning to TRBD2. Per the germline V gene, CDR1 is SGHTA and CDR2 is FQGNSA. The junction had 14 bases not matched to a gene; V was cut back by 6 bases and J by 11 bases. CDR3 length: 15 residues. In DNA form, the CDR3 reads TGTGCCAGCAGACGACCCGGGACTAGCGGCAATGAGCAGTACTTC. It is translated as CASRRPGTSGNEQYF.

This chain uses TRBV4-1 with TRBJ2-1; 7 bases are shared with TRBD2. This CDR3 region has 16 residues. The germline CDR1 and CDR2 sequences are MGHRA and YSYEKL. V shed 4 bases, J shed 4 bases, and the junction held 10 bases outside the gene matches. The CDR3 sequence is CASSPTRDYNYNEQFF. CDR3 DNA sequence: TGCGCCAGCAGCCCCACCCGGGACTACAATTACAATGAGCAGTTCTTC.

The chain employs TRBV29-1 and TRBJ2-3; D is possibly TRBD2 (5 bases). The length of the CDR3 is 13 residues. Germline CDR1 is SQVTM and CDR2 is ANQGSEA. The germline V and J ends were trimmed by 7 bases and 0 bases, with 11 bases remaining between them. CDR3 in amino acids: CSALSASTDTQYF. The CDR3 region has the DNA TGCAGCGCTCTTAGCGCTAGCACAGATACGCAGTATTTT.

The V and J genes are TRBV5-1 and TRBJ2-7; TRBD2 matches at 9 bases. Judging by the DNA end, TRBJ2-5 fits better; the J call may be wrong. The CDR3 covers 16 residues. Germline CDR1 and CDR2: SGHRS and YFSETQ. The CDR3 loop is CASSRRRLAEQETQYF. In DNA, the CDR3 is TGCGCCAGCAGTCGGAGAAGACTAGCGGAACAAGAGACCCAGTACTTC.

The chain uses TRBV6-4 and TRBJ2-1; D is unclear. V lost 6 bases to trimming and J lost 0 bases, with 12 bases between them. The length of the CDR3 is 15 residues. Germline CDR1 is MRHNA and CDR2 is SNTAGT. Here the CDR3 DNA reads TGTGCCAGCAGCGACCCGGCAGGCTCCTACAATGAGCAGTTCTTC. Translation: CASSDPAGSYNEQFF.

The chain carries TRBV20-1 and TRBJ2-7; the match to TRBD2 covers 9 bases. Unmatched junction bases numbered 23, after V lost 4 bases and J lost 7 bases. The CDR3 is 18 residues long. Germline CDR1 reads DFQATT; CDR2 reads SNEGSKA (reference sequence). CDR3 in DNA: TGCAGTGCTACCACCTCCTTGGTAGCGGGAGACGGTGTATATGAGCAGTACTTC. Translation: CSATTSLVAGDGVYEQYF.

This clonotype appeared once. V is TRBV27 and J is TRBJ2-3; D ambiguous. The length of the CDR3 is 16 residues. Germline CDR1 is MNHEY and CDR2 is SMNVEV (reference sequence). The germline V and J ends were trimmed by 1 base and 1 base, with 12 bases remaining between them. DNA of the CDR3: TGTGCCAGCAGTTTATATGAGGCCTTTGGCACAGATACGCAGTATTTT. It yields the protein CASSLYEAFGTDTQYF.